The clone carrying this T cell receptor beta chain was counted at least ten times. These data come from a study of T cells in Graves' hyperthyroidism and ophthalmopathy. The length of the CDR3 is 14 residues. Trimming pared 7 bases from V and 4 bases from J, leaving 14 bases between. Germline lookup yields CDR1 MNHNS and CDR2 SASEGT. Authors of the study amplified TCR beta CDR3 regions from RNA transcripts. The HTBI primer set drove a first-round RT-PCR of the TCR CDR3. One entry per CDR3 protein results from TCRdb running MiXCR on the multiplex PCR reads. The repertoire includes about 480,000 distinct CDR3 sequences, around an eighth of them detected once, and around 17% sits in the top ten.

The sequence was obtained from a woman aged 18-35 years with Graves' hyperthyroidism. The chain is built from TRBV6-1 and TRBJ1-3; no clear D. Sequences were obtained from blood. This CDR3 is CASNPAAEGNTIYF. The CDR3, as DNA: TGTGCCAGCAATCCGGCGGCAGAGGGAAACACCATATATTTT.